Below, 25 T cell receptor beta chains from the same sample are listed, as sequenced in a study of blood T cell repertoires in COVID-19. Some clones are missing from TCRdb's copy, which holds only in-frame ones; the method was immunoSEQ multiplex PCR. The repertoire includes around 200,000 clones, 90% of them detected once, and about 0.58% sits in the top ten. The sample taken for sequencing was peripheral blood. The receptors here all came from a man over 45 with acute or convalescent COVID-19.

This chain joins TRBV5-5 and TRBJ1-2, with 7 bases lining up with TRBD1. The junction had 11 bases not matched to a gene; V was cut back by 7 bases and J by 8 bases. The CDR3 consists of 13 residues. Germline V gives CDR1 SGHKS, CDR2 YYEKEE (reference sequence). CDR3: CASRGRGQRGYTF. CDR3 DNA sequence: TGTGCCAGCCGCGGGAGGGGACAGCGAGGCTACACCTTC.

V usage is TRBV6-6 and J usage is TRBJ1-2; D possibly corresponds to TRBD1 (5 bases). V lost 6 bases and J lost 6, with 17 bases in between. The CDR3 extends over 14 amino acids. Germline V CDR1 and CDR2: MNHNY, SVGAGI (reference sequence). The DNA of the CDR3 is TGTGCCAGCAGCTCCTGGGGGGGAGAAGATGGCTACACCTTC. Translated: CASSSWGGEDGYTF.

The rearrangement joins TRBV27 to TRBJ2-2, with TRBD2 matching 11 bases. This CDR3 is 14 amino acids long. CDR1 MNHEY and CDR2 SMNVEV come from the germline V gene (reference sequence). J was trimmed by 7 bases and V by 2 bases; bases with no gene match: 0. The chain's CDR3 is CASSLLAGGGELFF. The CDR3 nucleotides are TGTGCCAGCAGTTTACTAGCGGGAGGCGGGGAGCTGTTTTTT.

The chain links TRBV5-4 to TRBJ2-1; 7 bases are a match to TRBD1. Trimming at V came to 10 bases and at J to 0 bases, leaving 7 bases not matched to a gene. CDR3 length: 14 amino acids. CDR1 is SGHNT, CDR2 YYREEE, per germline (reference sequence). The CDR3 sequence: CAAGTVSSYNEQFF. The CDR3 DNA follows: TGTGCCGCCGGGACAGTGAGCTCCTACAATGAGCAGTTCTTC.

This rearrangement joins TRBV7-2 to TRBJ1-5; perhaps TRBD1 as D (5 bases). From germline, CDR1 is SGHTA and CDR2 FQGNSA. Trimming took off 1 base at V and 7 bases at J, with 14 bases between the two ends. This CDR3 comprises 15 residues. CDR3 residues: CASSLVQGLGQPQHF. CDR3 nucleotides: TGTGCCAGCAGCTTAGTTCAGGGATTGGGGCAGCCCCAGCATTTT.

The rearrangement joins TRBV6-5 to TRBJ1-1; 8 bases match TRBD1. Germline assignment: CDR1 MNHEY and CDR2 SVGAGI. The CDR3 consists of 12 residues. V dropped 6 bases and J dropped 5; count of bases not matched to a gene: 2. For the CDR3, the DNA is TGTGCCAGCAGCCGACAGGGGACTGAAGCTTTCTTT. The encoded protein is CASSRQGTEAFF.

The chain has TRBV15 and TRBJ1-1; D is unresolved. V gave up 4 bases and J gave up 1 base, with 4 bases separating them. The CDR3 covers 12 residues. The germline V gene has CDR1 LNHNV and CDR2 YYDKDF (reference sequence). The CDR3 bases are TGTGCCACCAGCAAGCAGAACACTGAAGCTTTCTTT. Protein sequence: CATSKQNTEAFF.

This CDR3 is CASSGATLPYEQYV. Written as DNA, the CDR3 is TGTGCCAGCAGCGGGGCCACCCTTCCCTACGAGCAGTACGTC. The chain recombines TRBV9 with TRBJ2-7; D uncertain. Germline lookup yields CDR1 SGDLS and CDR2 YYNGEE. This CDR3 has 14 residues. V lost 3 bases and J lost 2, with 12 bases in between.

The V gene is TRBV7-4, the J gene TRBJ2-1; 10 nucleotides match TRBD2. CDR3 length: 21 residues. After removal of 5 bases from V and 0 bases from J, the junction contained 19 bases not matched to a gene. Germline V CDR1 and CDR2: SGHVT, SQSDAQ. CDR3 sequence (DNA): TGTGCCAGCAGCACTACCAGAAAGCGGGGGGGCCCTCGGAGCTCCTACAATGAGCAGTTCTTC. Translation gives CASSTTRKRGGPRSSYNEQFF.

V is TRBV5-1 and J is TRBJ2-2; D unresolved. Trimming took 4 bases from V and 1 from J, leaving 2 bases between them. CDR3 length: 12 residues. Germline V lookup: CDR1 SGHRS, CDR2 YFSETQ. The CDR3 sequence is CASSRNTGELFF. The CDR3 DNA reads as TGCGCCAGCAGCCGGAACACCGGGGAGCTGTTTTTT.

The CDR3 here is CASSIRAGGNSNQPQHF. CDR3 DNA sequence: TGTGCCAGTAGTATAAGGGCGGGCGGAAATAGCAATCAGCCCCAGCATTTT. The chain combines TRBV19 with TRBJ1-5; D ambiguous. V was pared by 2 bases and J by 0 bases, with 14 bases between. This CDR3 has 17 residues. Germline CDR1 and CDR2: LNHDA and SQIVND (reference sequence). The full variable domain, completed using reference TRBV19 and TRBJ1-5, is DGGITQSPKYLFRKEGQNVTLSCEQNLNHDAMYWYRQDPGQGLRLIYYSQIVNDFQKGDIAEGYSVSREKKESFPLTVTSAQKNPTAFYLCASSIRAGGNSNQPQHFGDGTRLSIL.

J is TRBJ1-1 and V is TRBV20-1; no clear D gene. Germline V gene lookup returns CDR1 DFQATT and CDR2 SNEGSKA (reference sequence). Trimming removed 6 bases at V and 1 base at J, with 6 bases between. This CDR3 region has 11 residues. CDR3 region: CSAPENTEAFF. CDR3 nucleotides: TGCAGTGCCCCAGAGAACACTGAAGCTTTCTTT.

The V call is TRBV12-5, the J call TRBJ2-2; TRBD1 matches 7 bases. The V and J ends lost 0 bases and 4 bases, in that order; junction bases with no gene match: 14. The CDR3 sequence is 19 residues long. From germline, CDR1 is LGHNT and CDR2 FRNRAP. CDR3 amino acids: CASGLVSDGQVSPTGELFF. The CDR3, as DNA: TGTGCTAGTGGTTTGGTATCAGATGGACAGGTCAGCCCCACCGGGGAGCTGTTTTTT.

The rearrangement uses TRBV5-1 and TRBJ2-7, with 10 bases matching TRBD2. The CDR3 totals 15 residues. The germline V gene encodes CDR1 SGHRS and CDR2 YFSETQ. V shed 0 bases and J 2 bases; nucleotides not matched to a gene: 2. CDR3 sequence (DNA): TGCGCCAGCAGCTTGGCTAGCGGGGGTCCCTACGAGCAGTACGTC. It encodes CASSLASGGPYEQYV.

The chain has TRBV6-2 or TRBV6-3 and TRBJ2-7; D not certain. The CDR3 runs to 14 residues. V lost 8 bases and J lost 0, with 14 bases in between. Per germline, CDR1 MNHEY and CDR2 SVGEGT. Here the CDR3 DNA reads TGTGCCAGCCGCCCGCGGTGGAGCTCCTACGAGCAGTACTTC. As protein: CASRPRWSSYEQYF.

The chain is built from TRBV28 and TRBJ2-1; the match to TRBD1 covers 9 bases. The CDR3 runs 17 residues. Looked up from germline, CDR1 is MDHEN and CDR2 is SYDVKM. After removal of 10 bases from V and 7 bases from J, the junction contained 20 bases not matched to a gene. Here the CDR3 DNA reads TGTGCCACATCCGGGACAGGGACGGGACGCAACCTAAATGAGCAGTTCTTC. As protein: CATSGTGTGRNLNEQFF.

V gene TRBV5-5 combines with J gene TRBJ1-2; 7 positions match TRBD1. CDR3 length: 14 residues. Germline CDR1 is SGHKS and CDR2 is YYEKEE (reference sequence). Trimming removed 4 bases from V and 0 bases from J; junction bases left unmatched: 3. The CDR3 spells CASSQGQTNYGYTF. Here the CDR3 DNA reads TGTGCCAGCAGCCAGGGACAGACTAACTATGGCTACACCTTC.

The chain uses TRBV11-1 and TRBJ2-2; the D is unclear. The CDR3 sequence is 14 residues long. CDR1 SGHAT and CDR2 FQDESV come from the germline V gene (reference sequence). Trimming stripped 0 bases from V and 4 bases from J, with 6 bases between. CDR3 sequence: CASSLALGTGELFF. The CDR3 DNA reads as TGTGCCAGCAGCTTAGCGCTCGGCACCGGGGAGCTGTTTTTT.

The chain joins TRBV11-2 to TRBJ1-5; D might be TRBD1 (5 bases). CDR3 size: 14 residues. Trimming removed 4 bases from V and 3 bases from J, with 10 bases in between. Germline assignment: CDR1 SGHAT and CDR2 FQNNGV. The CDR3 protein is CASSSGGLNQPQHF. The CDR3 nucleotides are TGTGCCAGCAGCTCCGGGGGTCTCAATCAGCCCCAGCATTTT.

The V gene is TRBV2, the J gene TRBJ2-7; D remains ambiguous. The length of the CDR3 is 13 residues. Germline CDR1 is SNHLY and CDR2 is FYNNEI. The V end was cut by 4 bases, the J end by 1 base, with 8 bases between. The CDR3, as DNA: TGTGCCAGCAGTGCCACTATTTCCTACGAGCAGTACTTC. Translating gives CASSATISYEQYF.

The chain joins TRBV10-2 to TRBJ2-7, with TRBD2 identical over 7 bases. CDR3 length equals 16 residues. J gave up 1 base and V 0 bases, and 6 bases lay outside the gene matches. The germline V gene encodes CDR1 WSHSY and CDR2 SAAADI. CDR3 nucleotides: TGCGCCAGCAGTGAGTCGCAATCGGGAGGTTCCTACGAGCAGTACTTC. This translates into CASSESQSGGSYEQYF.

The chain carries TRBV3-1 (or the pseudogene TRBV3-2) and TRBJ2-5; D gene uncertain. The germline V gene encodes CDR1 LGHDT and CDR2 YNNKEL (reference sequence). The CDR3 is 16 residues long. Trimming took 0 bases from V and 2 from J, leaving 13 bases between them. This CDR3 is CASSQDRPPGQETQYF. The CDR3 coding sequence is TGTGCCAGCAGCCAAGATAGGCCACCAGGTCAAGAGACCCAGTACTTC.

The rearrangement links TRBV3-1 (or the pseudogene TRBV3-2) to TRBJ1-2; unclear D gene. The V end lost 4 bases, the J end lost 8 bases, and 20 bases lay between the germline ends. Per germline, CDR1 LGHDT and CDR2 YNNKEL (reference sequence). The CDR3 totals 15 residues. CDR3 bases: TGTGCCAGCAGCCCCGGTAGCTTTGCGACGGCCGGCTACACCTTC. This gives the protein CASSPGSFATAGYTF.

Concerning this clone itself: At one end the junction does not follow the germline gene, possibly because of a read error. This sequence joins TRBV7-2 and TRBJ1-6; 7 nucleotides align to TRBD1. The CDR3 runs to 11 residues. The germline CDR1 and CDR2 sequences are SGHTA and FQGNSA. The CDR3 sequence is CASSSGQLRWF. CDR3 nucleotide sequence: TGTGCCAGCAGCTCGGGACAGCTAAGATGGTTT.

The rearrangement links TRBV19 to TRBJ2-4; 9 positions agree with TRBD1. The CDR3 covers 14 residues. The trim removed 6 bases at V and 5 bases at J, leaving 5 bases unmatched. The germline gives CDR1 LNHDA, CDR2 SQIVND (reference sequence). In DNA, the CDR3 is TGTGCCAGTAGGGCCCGGGACAGGGAAAACATTCAGTACTTC. Translated: CASRARDRENIQYF.